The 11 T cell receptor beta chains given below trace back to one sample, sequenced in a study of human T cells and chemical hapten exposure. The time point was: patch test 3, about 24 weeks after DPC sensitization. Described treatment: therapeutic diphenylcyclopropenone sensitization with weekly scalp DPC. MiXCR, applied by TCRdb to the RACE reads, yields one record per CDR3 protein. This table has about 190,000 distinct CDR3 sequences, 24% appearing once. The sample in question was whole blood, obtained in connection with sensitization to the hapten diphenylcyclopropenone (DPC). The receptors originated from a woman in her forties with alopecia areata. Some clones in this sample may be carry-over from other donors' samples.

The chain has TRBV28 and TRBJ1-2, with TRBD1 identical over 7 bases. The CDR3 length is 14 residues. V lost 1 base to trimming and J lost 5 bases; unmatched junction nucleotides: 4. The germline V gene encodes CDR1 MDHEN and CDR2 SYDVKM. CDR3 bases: TGTGCCAGCAGTTTATTGGCAGGGGGGTATGGCTACACCTTC. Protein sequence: CASSLLAGGYGYTF.

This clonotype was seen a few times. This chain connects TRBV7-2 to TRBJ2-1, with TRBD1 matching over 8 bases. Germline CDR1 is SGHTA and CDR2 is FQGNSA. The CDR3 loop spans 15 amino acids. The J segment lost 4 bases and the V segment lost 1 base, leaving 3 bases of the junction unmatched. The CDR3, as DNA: TGTGCCAGCAGCTTAGACAGGGGGGAGTACAATGAGCAGTTCTTC. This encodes CASSLDRGEYNEQFF.

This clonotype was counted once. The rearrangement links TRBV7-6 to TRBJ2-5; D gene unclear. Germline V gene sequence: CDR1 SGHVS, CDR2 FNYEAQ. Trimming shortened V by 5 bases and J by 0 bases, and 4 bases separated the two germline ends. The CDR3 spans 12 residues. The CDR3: CASSDYQETQYF. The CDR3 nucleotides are TGTGCCAGCAGCGATTACCAAGAGACCCAGTACTTC.

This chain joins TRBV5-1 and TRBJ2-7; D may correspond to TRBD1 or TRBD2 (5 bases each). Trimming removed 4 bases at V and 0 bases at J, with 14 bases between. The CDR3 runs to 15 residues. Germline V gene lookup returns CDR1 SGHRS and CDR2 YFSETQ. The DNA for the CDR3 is TGCGCCAGCAGCCTCCAGCCAGGGACCTCCTACGAGCAGTACTTC. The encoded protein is CASSLQPGTSYEQYF.

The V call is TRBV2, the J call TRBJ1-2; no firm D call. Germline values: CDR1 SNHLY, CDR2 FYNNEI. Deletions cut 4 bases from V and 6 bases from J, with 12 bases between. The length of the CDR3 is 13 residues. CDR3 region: CASSVGQADGYTF. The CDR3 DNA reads TGTGCCAGCAGTGTCGGCCAGGCGGATGGCTACACCTTC. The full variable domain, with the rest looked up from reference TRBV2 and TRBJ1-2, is EPEVTQTPSHQVTQMGQEVILRCVPISNHLYFYWYRQILGQKVEFLVSFYNNEISEKSEIFDDQFSVERPDGSNFTLKIRSTKLEDSAMYFCASSVGQADGYTFGSGTRLTVV.

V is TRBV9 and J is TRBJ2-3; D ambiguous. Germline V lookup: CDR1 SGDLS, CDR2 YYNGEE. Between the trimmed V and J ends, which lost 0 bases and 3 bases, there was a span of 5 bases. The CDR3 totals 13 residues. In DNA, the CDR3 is TGTGCCAGCAGCGTAGGGGAAACAGATACGCAGTATTTT. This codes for CASSVGETDTQYF.

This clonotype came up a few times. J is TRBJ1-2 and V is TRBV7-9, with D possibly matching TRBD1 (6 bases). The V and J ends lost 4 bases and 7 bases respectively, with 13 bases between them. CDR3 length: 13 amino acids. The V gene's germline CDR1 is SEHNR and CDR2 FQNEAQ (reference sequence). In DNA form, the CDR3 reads TGTGCCAGCAGCTATCGGGACACCAGTGGCTACACCTTC. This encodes CASSYRDTSGYTF.

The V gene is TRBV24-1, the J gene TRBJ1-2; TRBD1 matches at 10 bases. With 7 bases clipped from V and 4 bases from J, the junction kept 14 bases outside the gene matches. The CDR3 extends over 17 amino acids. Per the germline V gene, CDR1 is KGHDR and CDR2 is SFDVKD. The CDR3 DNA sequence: TGTGCCACCAGCGATACGAAAGACAGGGGGCAAGGCTATGGCTACACCTTC. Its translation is CATSDTKDRGQGYGYTF.

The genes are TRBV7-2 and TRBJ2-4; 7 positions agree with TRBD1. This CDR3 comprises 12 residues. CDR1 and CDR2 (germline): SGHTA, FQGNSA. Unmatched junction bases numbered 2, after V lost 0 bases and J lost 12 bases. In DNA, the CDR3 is TGTGCCAGCAGCTTAGCCGGGACAGATCAGTACTTC. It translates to CASSLAGTDQYF.

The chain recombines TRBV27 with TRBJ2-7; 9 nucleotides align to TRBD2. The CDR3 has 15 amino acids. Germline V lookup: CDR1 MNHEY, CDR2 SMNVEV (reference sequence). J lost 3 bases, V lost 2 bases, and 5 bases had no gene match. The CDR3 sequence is CASSLAPSGNYEQYF. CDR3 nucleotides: TGTGCCAGCAGTTTAGCCCCTAGCGGGAACTACGAGCAGTACTTC.

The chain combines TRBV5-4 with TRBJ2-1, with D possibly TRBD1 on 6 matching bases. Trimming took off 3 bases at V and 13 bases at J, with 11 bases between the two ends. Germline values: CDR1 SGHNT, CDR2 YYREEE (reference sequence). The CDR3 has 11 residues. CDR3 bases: TGTGCCAGCAGCTCTGGACAGTCCCAGTTCTTC. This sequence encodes CASSSGQSQFF.